These T cell receptor beta chains were read from a single sample in a study of OX40 agonist ivuxolimab in advanced cancers. Clones were sequenced by immunoSEQ multiplex PCR, and TCRdb holds only the in-frame ones, with some missing. The sample has about 53,000 clones, about 88% seen once. Material: CD4+ or CD8+ T cells sorted from blood, obtained in a trial of the OX40 agonist ivuxolimab. The receptor source for this set is an adult with an advanced solid tumor such as melanoma, head and neck, liver or kidney cancer. CDR3s include the opening cysteine and the closing phenylalanine or tryptophan. A D gene is named only where the DNA matches it firmly. Rows give clone size only sometimes, using once, few, many, or a class for an expanded clone.

>TRBV14|-|-|TRBJ2-6
TGTGCCAGCAGCCAGATCGGCCGGGTCTCTGAGGCCAACGTCCTGACTTTC
CASSQIGRVSEANVLTF
>TRBV18|-|-|TRBJ2-7
TGTGCCAGCTCACCGGGAAGCCAGGGATACGAGCAGTACTTC
CASSPGSQGYEQYF
>TRBV7-2|-|TRBD2|TRBJ2-5
TGTGCCAGCAGCCTCCTTCGGGTTAGCGGGAGGGGGGGAGAGACCCAGTACTTC
CASSLLRVSGRGGETQYF
>TRBV11-2|-|TRBD1|TRBJ2-2
TGTGCCAGCAGAACACCGGGACAGGTTCAAACCGGGGAGCTGTTTTTT
CASRTPGQVQTGELFF
>TRBV5-8|-|-|TRBJ1-2
TGTGCCAGCAGCTTGAGTATAGGACGGGGCTCTGGCTACACCTTC
CASSLSIGRGSGYTF
>TRBV2|-|-|TRBJ1-1
TGTGCCACCCCGGGGGGCAGCATGAACACTGAAGCTTTCTTT
CATPGGSMNTEAFF
>TRBV29-1|-|-|TRBJ1-2
TGCAGCGTCGGTCCGATCCAAGGGACCCTCGATGGCTACACCTTC
CSVGPIQGTLDGYTF
>TRBV19|-|-|TRBJ2-5
TGTGCCAGTAGGAGTGGCGGGGGCAACGAAGACGAGACCCAGTACTTC
CASRSGGGNEDETQYF
>TRBV19|-|-|TRBJ1-1
TGTGCCAGTAGTGGGGGTCAGACTGAAGCTTTCTTT
CASSGGQTEAFF
>TRBV7-9|-|-|TRBJ2-5
TGTGCCAGCAGCTTAGTCCAAGAGACCCAGTACTTC
CASSLVQETQYF
>TRBV9|-|-|TRBJ2-3
TGTGCCAGCAGCTATGGGCCGGGCACAGATACGCAGTATTTT
CASSYGPGTDTQYF
>TRBV30|-|-|TRBJ1-1
TGTGCCTGGAGTGTACAGACAGCCAACGCTTTCTTT
CAWSVQTANAFF
>TRBV6-5|-|-|TRBJ1-4
TGTGCCAGCAGACTAGGGACCTTAGGGGAACTGTTTTTT
CASRLGTLGELFF
>TRBV7-3|-|-|TRBJ2-6
TGTGCCAGCAGCTTACCCGGCTCTGGGGCCAACGTCCTGACTTTC
CASSLPGSGANVLTF
>TRBV6-6|-|-|TRBJ2-1
TGTGCCAGCAGTTACGCCAGAAACAATGAGCAGTTCTTC
CASSYARNNEQFF
>TRBV27|-|-|TRBJ1-5
TGTGCCAGCAGTTTAGAGGGTCGCAATCAGCCCCAGCATTTT
CASSLEGRNQPQHF
>TRBV7-3|-|-|TRBJ2-3
TGTGCCAGCAGCCAAACGGGCGCAGATACGCAGTATTTT
CASSQTGADTQYF
>TRBV11-3|-|TRBD2|TRBJ2-5
TGTGCCAGCAGCCCCGGACTAGCGGGGGGACAAGAGACCCAGTACTTC
CASSPGLAGGQETQYF
>TRBV5-1|once|TRBD1|TRBJ2-3
TGCGCCAGCAGCTTGCGACAGGGAAGCACAGATACGCAGTATTTT
CASSLRQGSTDTQYF
>TRBV5-1|-|TRBD2|TRBJ2-2
TGCGCCAGCAGCCCTTCTGGGACTAGCGTGTACACCGGGGAGCTGTTTTTT
CASSPSGTSVYTGELFF
>TRBV7-6|-|-|TRBJ2-5
TGTGCCAGCAGCTACACGCGGGCGGAGACCCAGTACTTC
CASSYTRAETQYF
>TRBV4-2|-|TRBD2|TRBJ2-3
TGTGCCAGCAGCCCCCCGGGGGGTAGCGGTAGGGATATGCAGTATTTT
CASSPPGGSGRDMQYF
>TRBV7-3|-|TRBD2|TRBJ2-3
TGTGCCAGCAGCTTACGGGGGGGTCTCACAGATACGCAGTATTTT
CASSLRGGLTDTQYF
>TRBV10-2|-|TRBD1|TRBJ1-2
TGCGCCAGCACCCTGACAGGGAATGGCTACACCTTC
CASTLTGNGYTF
>TRBV5-1|-|-|TRBJ2-3
TGCGCCAGCAGCTTGGCCACAGGGAGCACAGATACGCAGTATTTT
CASSLATGSTDTQYF
>TRBV5-1|-|TRBD2|TRBJ2-7
TGCGCCAGCAGCTTGTTAGCGGGAGTTGGGGAGCAGTACTTC
CASSLLAGVGEQYF
>TRBV18|-|-|TRBJ2-7
TGTGCCAGCTCACCAAGGACGAGCAAGATCGAGCAGTACTTC
CASSPRTSKIEQYF
>TRBV29-1|-|TRBD1|TRBJ2-7
TGCAGCGCTCAGGGACAGGGGGTTTTGCAGTACTTC
CSAQGQGVLQYF
>TRBV14|-|-|TRBJ1-1
TGTGCCAGCAGCCAAGGGCCAAAAGCTTTCTTT
CASSQGPKAFF
>TRBV23-1|few|-|TRBJ2-5
TGCGCCAGCAGTCAAACTCCGGGACTCCGGACGGAGACCCAGTACTTC
CASSQTPGLRTETQYF
>TRBV11-2|-|TRBD1|TRBJ1-1
TGTGCCAGCAGCCCCGGAGGACAGGTTTCTGAAGCTTTCTTT
CASSPGGQVSEAFF
>TRBV6-6|-|-|TRBJ2-2
TGTGCCAGCAGTAACCAGGAGGGGTGGACCGGGGAGCTGTTTTTT
CASSNQEGWTGELFF
>TRBV5-1|-|TRBD2|TRBJ2-5
TGCGCCAGCAGAGGACTAGCGGGGGGTGGTCCAGAGACCCAGTACTTC
CASRGLAGGGPETQYF
>TRBV12-5|-|TRBD2|TRBJ2-7
TGTGCTAGTGGTTTGGCTAGCGGGAGGTTTTCCTACGAGCAGTACTTC
CASGLASGRFSYEQYF
>TRBV27|-|TRBD2|TRBJ2-1
TGTGCCAGCAGCCAAAGAACTAGCGGGGTCCGCTACAATGAGCAGTTCTTC
CASSQRTSGVRYNEQFF
>TRBV7-9|few|-|TRBJ1-1
TGTGCCAGCAGCACCACCGGCAGGGCCGACACTGAAGCTTTCTTT
CASSTTGRADTEAFF
>TRBV10-3|-|TRBD2|TRBJ2-5
TGTGCCCTCGGCCCGGGGGGGGGAGAGACCCAGTACTTC
CALGPGGGETQYF
>TRBV9|-|TRBD1|TRBJ1-1
TGTGCCAGCAATAGACAGGGGAACACTGAAGCTTTCTTT
CASNRQGNTEAFF
>TRBV6-5|-|TRBD2|TRBJ2-7
TGTGCCAGCAGGGTTGCTAGCGGGAGTGGGTACGAGCAGTACTTC
CASRVASGSGYEQYF
>TRBV4-1|once|-|TRBJ2-2
TGCGCCAGCAGCCAAGTTTGGGGGATGAGGAACACCGGGGAGCTGTTTTTT
CASSQVWGMRNTGELFF
>TRBV11-3|-|-|TRBJ2-1
TGTGCCAGCAGCCAATGGCCGGATGAGCAGTTCTTC
CASSQWPDEQFF
>TRBV29-1|-|TRBD2|TRBJ2-1
TGCAGCGTACTTAGAGGACTAGCGCGTTACAATGAGCAGTTCTTC
CSVLRGLARYNEQFF
>TRBV18|-|TRBD2|TRBJ2-5
TGTGCCAGCTCACCACGGGAGGGAGAGACCCAGTACTTC
CASSPREGETQYF
>TRBV2|-|-|TRBJ1-5
TGTGCCAGCAGGGATAGCAATCAGCCCCAGCATTTT
CASRDSNQPQHF
>TRBV5-4|-|-|TRBJ1-2
TGTGCCAGCAGGGGGGGGAATAACTATGGCTACACCTTC
CASRGGNNYGYTF
>TRBV9|-|-|TRBJ2-3
TGTGCCAGCAGCGTAGTGGGGGCCACAGATACGCAGTATTTT
CASSVVGATDTQYF
>TRBV2|-|TRBD1|TRBJ1-2
TGTGCCAGCAGGGGACAGGGCCTAATTGGCTACACCTTC
CASRGQGLIGYTF
>TRBV19|-|TRBD1|TRBJ2-7
TGTGCCAGTAGTATCGGGCAGGGGGCGAATCGCGAGCAGTACTTC
CASSIGQGANREQYF
>TRBV5-4|once|TRBD2|TRBJ2-2
TGTGCCAGCAGCAGCTTGGAAGGTACCGGGGGGACCGGGGAGCTGTTTTTT
CASSSLEGTGGTGELFF
>TRBV5-6|-|-|TRBJ2-3
TGTGCCAGCAGCTTCGCCCTGACAGATACGCAGTATTTT
CASSFALTDTQYF
>TRBV2|-|TRBD1|TRBJ2-7
TGTGCCAGCAGGGGGGACAGCACCTACGAGCAGTACTTC
CASRGDSTYEQYF
>TRBV28|few|-|TRBJ2-7
TGTGCCAGCAGTTTAACTTTTGGAGGGGTCGAGCAGTACTTC
CASSLTFGGVEQYF
>TRBV21-1|-|-|TRBJ1-5
TGTGCCAGCAGCAAAAAGGGGACAGGGGGGAATCAGCCCCAGCATTTT
CASSKKGTGGNQPQHF
>TRBV28|once|TRBD2|TRBJ2-1
TGTGCCAGCAGCCTGGGGGGGACCCCTTCCTACAATGAGCAGTTCTTC
CASSLGGTPSYNEQFF
>TRBV7-3|-|-|TRBJ2-1
TGTGCCAGCAGCTTATCTTCCGGGAGCAATGAGCAGTTCTTC
CASSLSSGSNEQFF
>TRBV5-6|-|TRBD1|TRBJ1-6
TGTGCCAGCAGCGGGCCGGGACAGGGCATTTCACCCCTCCACTTT
CASSGPGQGISPLHF
>TRBV19|-|-|TRBJ2-3
TGTGCCAGTAGTGCGACAGATGCTAGCACAGATACGCAGTATTTT
CASSATDASTDTQYF